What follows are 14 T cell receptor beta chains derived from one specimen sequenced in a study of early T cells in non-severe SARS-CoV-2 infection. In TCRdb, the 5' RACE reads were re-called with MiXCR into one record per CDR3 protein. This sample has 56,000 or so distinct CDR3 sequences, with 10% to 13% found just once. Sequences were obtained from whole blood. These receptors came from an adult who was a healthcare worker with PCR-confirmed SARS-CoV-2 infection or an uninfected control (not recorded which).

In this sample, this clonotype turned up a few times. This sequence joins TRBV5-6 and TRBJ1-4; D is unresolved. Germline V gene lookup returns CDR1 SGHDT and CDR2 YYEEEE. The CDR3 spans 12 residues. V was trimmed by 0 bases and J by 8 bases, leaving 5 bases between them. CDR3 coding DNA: TGTGCCAGCAGCTTGGCCGGGGAAAAACTGTTTTTT. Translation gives CASSLAGEKLFF.

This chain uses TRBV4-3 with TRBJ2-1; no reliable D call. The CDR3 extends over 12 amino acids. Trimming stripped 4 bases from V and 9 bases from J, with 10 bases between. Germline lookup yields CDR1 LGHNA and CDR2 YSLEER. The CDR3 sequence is CASSPQRGEQFF. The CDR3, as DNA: TGCGCCAGCAGCCCGCAGAGAGGTGAGCAGTTCTTC.

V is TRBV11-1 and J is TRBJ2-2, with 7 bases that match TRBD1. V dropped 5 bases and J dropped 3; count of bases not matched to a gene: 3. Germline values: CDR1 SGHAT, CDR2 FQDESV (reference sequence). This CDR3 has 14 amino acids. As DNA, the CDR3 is TGTGCCAGCAGCATACAGGGGTACACCGGGGAGCTGTTTTTT. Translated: CASSIQGYTGELFF.

DNA of the CDR3: TGTGCCAGCAGCACCTCCCCTGAGCAGTTCTTC. Protein sequence: CASSTSPEQFF. V gene TRBV5-6 combines with J gene TRBJ2-1; no clear D. Germline V CDR1 and CDR2: SGHDT, YYEEEE. The CDR3 consists of 11 residues. Trimming took off 4 bases at V and 9 bases at J, with 8 bases between the two ends.

CDR3 amino acids: CASSIEIGGAASETQYF. As DNA, the CDR3 is TGTGCCAGTAGTATAGAAATCGGGGGAGCGGCTTCAGAGACCCAGTACTTC. The chain combines TRBV19 with TRBJ2-5; weak D call: TRBD2 (6 bases). CDR1 is LNHDA and CDR2 is SQIVND in the germline V gene (reference sequence). Trimming pared 0 bases from V and 4 bases from J, leaving 18 bases between. The CDR3 totals 17 residues.

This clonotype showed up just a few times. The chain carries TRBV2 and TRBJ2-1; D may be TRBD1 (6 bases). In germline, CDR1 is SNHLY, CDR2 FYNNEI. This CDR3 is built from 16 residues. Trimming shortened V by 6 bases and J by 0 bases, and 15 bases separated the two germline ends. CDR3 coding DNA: TGTGCCAGCAGCCCGACAGGATGGAGCTCCTACAATGAGCAGTTCTTC. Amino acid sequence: CASSPTGWSSYNEQFF.

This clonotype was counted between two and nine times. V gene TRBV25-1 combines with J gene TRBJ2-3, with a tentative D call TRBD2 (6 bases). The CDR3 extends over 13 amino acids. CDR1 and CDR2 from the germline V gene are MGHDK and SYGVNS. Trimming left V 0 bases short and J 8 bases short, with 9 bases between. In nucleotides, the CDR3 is TGTGCCAGCAGTGAATATCGGGGAGGTACGCAGTATTTT. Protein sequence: CASSEYRGGTQYF.

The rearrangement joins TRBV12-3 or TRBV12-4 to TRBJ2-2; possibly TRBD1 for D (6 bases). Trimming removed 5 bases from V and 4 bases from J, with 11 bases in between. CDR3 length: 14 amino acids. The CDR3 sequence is CASSPGQFTGELFF. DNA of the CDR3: TGTGCCAGCAGTCCAGGACAGTTCACCGGGGAGCTGTTTTTT.

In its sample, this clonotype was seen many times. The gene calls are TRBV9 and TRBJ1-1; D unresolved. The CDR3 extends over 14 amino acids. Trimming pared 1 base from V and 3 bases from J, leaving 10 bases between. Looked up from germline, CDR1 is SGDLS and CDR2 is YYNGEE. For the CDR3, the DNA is TGTGCCAGCAGCGTATTAAGCGGGGACACTGAAGCTTTCTTT. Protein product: CASSVLSGDTEAFF.

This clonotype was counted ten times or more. CDR3 nucleotides: TGCAGCGTTATGCGGACAGTGAACACCGGGGAGCTGTTTTTT. Translating it yields CSVMRTVNTGELFF. The chain has TRBV29-1 and TRBJ2-2, with D tentatively TRBD1 (6 bases). The germline V gene has CDR1 SQVTM and CDR2 ANQGSEA. The CDR3 spans 14 residues. V was trimmed by 5 bases and J by 1 base, leaving 11 bases between them.

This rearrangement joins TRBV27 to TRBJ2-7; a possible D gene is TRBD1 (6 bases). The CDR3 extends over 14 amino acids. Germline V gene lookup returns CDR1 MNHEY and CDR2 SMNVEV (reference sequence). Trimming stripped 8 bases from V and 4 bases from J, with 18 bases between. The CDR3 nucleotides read TGTGCCAGCGCCCGGGACACCTCTCTTTACGAGCAGTACTTC. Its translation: CASARDTSLYEQYF.

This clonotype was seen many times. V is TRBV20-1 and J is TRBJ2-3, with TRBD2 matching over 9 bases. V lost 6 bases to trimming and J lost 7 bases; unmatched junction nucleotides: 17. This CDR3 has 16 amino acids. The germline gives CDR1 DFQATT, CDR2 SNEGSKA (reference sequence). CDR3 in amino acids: CSADPGLAPTIYTQYF. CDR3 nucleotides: TGCAGTGCCGACCCGGGACTAGCACCGACAATTTATACGCAGTATTTT.

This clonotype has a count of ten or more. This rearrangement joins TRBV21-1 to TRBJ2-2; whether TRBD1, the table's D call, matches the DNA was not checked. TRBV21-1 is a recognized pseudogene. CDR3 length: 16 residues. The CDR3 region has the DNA TGTGCCAGCAGCATCCGACCCCTGATAGAGACCGGGGAGCTGTTTTTT. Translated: CASSIRPLIETGELFF.

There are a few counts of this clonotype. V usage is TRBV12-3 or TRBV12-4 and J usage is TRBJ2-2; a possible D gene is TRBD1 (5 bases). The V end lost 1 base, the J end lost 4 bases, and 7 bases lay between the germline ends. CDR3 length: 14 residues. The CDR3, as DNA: TGTGCCAGCAGTTTAGGACAGAGCACCGGGGAGCTGTTTTTT. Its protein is CASSLGQSTGELFF.